The source of this T cell receptor (beta chain) is a study of Graves' ophthalmopathy and Graves' hyperthyroidism (dated by TCRdb to 2016 to 2018). For context, the study as a whole: Peripheral blood was collected at initial diagnosis, prior to any treatment. After sampling, hyperthyroidism patients received methimazole starting at 30 mg daily, and ophthalmopathy patients received high-dose intravenous methylprednisolone. In six hyperthyroidism patients, the T-cell repertoire of thyroid tissue was compared with the T-cell repertoire of blood. The study used signatures of the TCR beta repertoire to tell Graves' ophthalmopathy apart from Graves' hyperthyroidism and to predict which patients would progress to ophthalmopathy. In total, 135 blood samples were TCR-sequenced: 40 to 45 ophthalmopathy, some 75 hyperthyroidism and about 17 hyperthyroidism-to-ophthalmopathy patients. The independent validation cohort included approximately 19 hyperthyroidism patients plus 17 patients who later progressed from hyperthyroidism to ophthalmopathy. A discovery set of 95 to 100 patients (43 ophthalmopathy, 57 stable hyperthyroidism) was enrolled to explore V-J signatures distinguishing ophthalmopathy from hyperthyroidism.

In the germline V gene, CDR1 corresponds to LGHNA and CDR2 to YNFKEQ. CDR3 length: 18 amino acids, cysteine to phenylalanine. Only the CDR3 region is kept as DNA, spanning 54 bases read in frame from base 1. Trimming removed 0 bases from V and 4 bases from J, leaving 21 bases between the germline ends. Ophthalmopathy patients were characterized by moderately to severely active disease, a Clinical Activity Score of at least 3, a NOSPECS grade of at least 4, and a disease duration under 3 months. Patients with other autoimmune diseases, uncontrolled infections, pregnancy or lactation were excluded. Clinical symptoms, serum thyroxine, TRAb, thyroid ultrasound and orbital computed tomography formed the basis of the diagnosis. PBMCs were isolated from about 10 ml of fresh peripheral blood by Ficoll-Paque density gradient centrifugation. Total RNA was extracted with Trizol reagent and quality-checked on an Agilent 2100 Bioanalyzer.

Points the paper makes about the study in general: The 13-signature model separated ophthalmopathy from stable hyperthyroidism with over 85% sensitivity and about 81% specificity in cross-validation, and 80%/75% in the test set. In validation, the model predicted ophthalmopathy progression with 70.59% sensitivity and roughly 72% specificity; some 13 predicted patients were CT-confirmed with GO in a median of about 6.1 months. Among expanded thyroid clonotypes with frequency above 0.001, most also showed up in blood, which suggests that blood repertoires may reflect the thyroid immune response. Sample size was not statistically predetermined, and group allocation was not concealed from the investigators.

In regard to this clonotype: Its antigen specificity is not known. Nothing much larger sits one base from this clone, and base qualities are not available.

For repertoire sequencing, the TCR beta CDR3 regions were amplified from RNA transcripts. A first-round RT-PCR used HTBI primers with the Qiagen OneStep RT-PCR kit, followed by a second-round multiplex PCR, size selection and purification. Libraries were sequenced paired-end with 100 bp reads on an Illumina HiSeq2000. The authors processed their data as follows. Reads were processed with SOAPnuke, discarding reads with adapters, uncalled bases, mean Phred below 15, or no exact constant-primer or identifier match. High-quality paired reads were merged with COPE v1.2.5. Clonotypes were defined as unique nucleotide sequences and were aligned to IMGT TRB V, D and J references using MiTCR v1.1. Analysis was restricted to V-J combinations with a frequency above 0.0001, which covered roughly 99% of repertoires. For each V-J combination, a TCR clonal expansion and chaos score was defined as F50 clonal expansion divided by the chaos observed in the TCRdist matrix. Welch's t-statistics and random forest were used to reduce features to some 13 V-J combinations, which were fed into a naive Bayes classifier. Thyroid-blood repertoire similarity was quantified with the Morisita-Horn index. TCRdb trimmed the raw reads at Q25, called clones with MiXCR and kept productive beta chains. Under each unique CDR3 protein, matching rows form one entry showing the most common genes and DNA. The V and J calls were determined by TCRdb, not by the authors. Counted in this sample were 650,000 to 800,000 distinct CDR3 sequences; roughly 39% of them appeared once. The ten largest clones add up to 3% to 4% of the sample.

This TCR was recovered from an adult man with Graves' ophthalmopathy. The chain was built from TRBV4-2 and TRBJ1-1; the D gene cannot be resolved reliably. The sample taken for sequencing was peripheral blood. CDR3 reads: CASSQDKGGRQTSTEAFF. The sequence in DNA is TGTGCCAGCAGCCAAGATAAGGGAGGGAGGCAAACGAGCACTGAAGCTTTCTTT.